Each of the 25 T cell receptor beta chains below was sequenced from the same sample in a study of shared clonotypes between healthy human individuals. Sequencing was performed with immunoSEQ multiplex PCR; in TCRdb, only in-frame clones are kept and a portion is missing. In the table there are roughly 1,800,000 clones, approximately 95% of which are singletons. Naive CD8 cells were CD45RO-negative, positively selected for CCR7, excluding terminally differentiated effector memory CD45RA+ cells. The sequenced sample consisted of naive CD8+ T cells sorted from blood. These receptors all come from a man aged 18 to 30 in good health.

The V call is TRBV2, the J call TRBJ2-5; TRBD1 might be the D (6 bases). Germline V gene lookup returns CDR1 SNHLY and CDR2 FYNNEI. V gave up 1 base and J gave up 1 base, with 13 bases separating them. This CDR3 has 16 amino acids. The CDR3 loop is CASSEGAGVIQETQYF. The CDR3 DNA reads as TGTGCCAGCAGTGAAGGGGCAGGGGTTATCCAAGAGACCCAGTACTTC.

The gene calls are TRBV11-2 and TRBJ2-5; D perhaps matches TRBD2 (6 bases). This CDR3 has 16 residues. Per germline, CDR1 SGHAT and CDR2 FQNNGV. Trimming cost V 1 base and J 7 bases, with 19 bases left between them. The CDR3 region has the DNA TGTGCCAGCAGCTTAGGGGGGACTTCCGTGGTGGGGACCCAGTACTTC. Its protein product is CASSLGGTSVVGTQYF.

The chain employs TRBV18 and TRBJ1-2, with D tentatively TRBD1 (5 bases). Germline loops: CDR1 KGHSH, CDR2 LQKENI. The CDR3 has 14 amino acids. Trimming removed 3 bases at V and 4 bases at J, with 12 bases between. CDR3 residues: CASSPDGGSYGYTF. The CDR3 coding sequence is TGTGCCAGCTCACCTGATGGGGGTTCCTATGGCTACACCTTC. The variable domain in full, with the rest retrieved from reference TRBV18 and TRBJ1-2, is NAGVMQNPRHLVRRRGQEARLRCSPMKGHSHVYWYRQLPEEGLKFMVYLQKENIIDESGMPKERFSAEFPKEGPSILRIQQVVRGDSAAYFCASSPDGGSYGYTFGSGTRLTVV.

V is TRBV6-5 and J is TRBJ1-1; D perhaps matches TRBD1 (6 bases). The CDR3 consists of 14 residues. The germline V gene has CDR1 MNHEY and CDR2 SVGAGI. V was shortened by 6 bases and J by 1 base, with 12 bases between the two germline ends. CDR3 residues: CASRVVGANTEAFF. The CDR3 DNA follows: TGTGCCAGCAGAGTAGTGGGGGCGAACACTGAAGCTTTCTTT.

The V call is TRBV4-1, the J call TRBJ2-2, with TRBD2 identical over 11 bases. The CDR3 totals 15 residues. CDR1 is MGHRA, CDR2 YSYEKL, per germline. Trimming cost V 5 bases and J 4 bases; bases outside gene matches: 3. The CDR3 DNA reads TGCGCCAGCAGCACTAGCGGGAGATCCACCGGGGAGCTGTTTTTT. Protein product: CASSTSGRSTGELFF.

This chain uses TRBV28 with TRBJ1-1, with 7 bases lining up with TRBD1. With 8 bases clipped from V and 4 bases from J, the junction kept 4 bases outside the gene matches. The germline V gene has CDR1 MDHEN and CDR2 SYDVKM. The CDR3 loop spans 12 amino acids. CDR3: CASRQGGTEAFF. CDR3 bases: TGTGCCAGCCGACAGGGCGGCACTGAAGCTTTCTTT.

To note about this clone: Other nucleotide sequences in the sample specify the same CDR3. V and J are TRBV5-4 and TRBJ2-1; D is ambiguous. The CDR3 length is 12 residues. Between the trimmed V and J ends, which lost 2 bases and 7 bases, there was a span of 7 bases. Germline V CDR1 and CDR2: SGHNT, YYREEE (reference sequence). The CDR3 bases are TGTGCCAGCAGCTTCTTAGATAATGAGCAGTTCTTC. Its translation: CASSFLDNEQFF.

This chain uses TRBV7-3 with TRBJ2-3; TRBD1 is a possible D gene (5 bases). The CDR3 spans 14 residues. Germline-derived CDR1 and CDR2 are SGHTA and FQGTGA. V was cut by 3 bases and J by 2 bases, with 9 bases left in between. CDR3 residues: CASSFQGPTDTQYF. The CDR3 DNA follows: TGTGCCAGCAGCTTCCAGGGCCCCACAGATACGCAGTATTTT.

This chain joins TRBV7-9 and TRBJ2-3; 12 bases fit TRBD2. This CDR3 spans 16 amino acids. Unmatched junction bases numbered 5, after V lost 3 bases and J lost 4 bases. CDR1 is SEHNR and CDR2 is FQNEAQ in the germline V gene (reference sequence). The CDR3 spells CASSFRTSGNSDTQYF. The CDR3 nucleotides read TGTGCCAGCAGCTTTCGGACTAGCGGGAATTCAGATACGCAGTATTTT.

This chain links TRBV7-6 with TRBJ2-3, with a tentative D call TRBD2 (6 bases). CDR3 length equals 17 residues. V was cut by 5 bases and J by 6 bases, with 24 bases left in between. Looked up from germline, CDR1 is SGHVS and CDR2 is FNYEAQ. The CDR3 DNA sequence: TGTGCCAGCAGCCCTCGCCCCGCGGGGTCCCTCAGGGATACGCAGTATTTT. It translates to CASSPRPAGSLRDTQYF.

The chain combines TRBV30 with TRBJ2-2; tentative D call: TRBD2 (5 bases). This CDR3 has 16 residues. Germline values: CDR1 GTSNPN, CDR2 SVGIG (reference sequence). Trimming removed 3 bases from V and 0 bases from J, with 14 bases in between. The CDR3 nucleotides are TGTGCCTGGAGCCCCCTGGAGGCCGCGAACACCGGGGAGCTGTTTTTT. It translates to CAWSPLEAANTGELFF.

This clone came up once. Other nucleotide sequences from this sample produce the same CDR3. The chain combines TRBV9 with TRBJ1-3; D is unclear. This CDR3 region has 15 residues. The ends were cut back, 2 bases at V and 0 bases at J, with 9 bases in the middle. The germline V gene has CDR1 SGDLS and CDR2 YYNGEE. The CDR3 protein is CASSVDGSSGNTIYF. CDR3 bases: TGTGCCAGCAGCGTCGACGGTTCCTCTGGAAACACCATATATTTT.

The V and J genes are TRBV19 and TRBJ1-2; D ambiguous. The CDR3 covers 14 residues. CDR1 and CDR2 (germline): LNHDA, SQIVND (reference sequence). V was cut by 5 bases and J by 4 bases, with 14 bases left in between. CDR3 sequence (DNA): TGTGCCAGTAGTTATATAGAAGGACCCTATGGCTACACCTTC. Translating it yields CASSYIEGPYGYTF.

The V call is TRBV28, the J call TRBJ2-7; unclear D gene. Trimming stripped 3 bases from V and 0 bases from J, with 9 bases between. CDR3 length equals 14 residues. Germline CDR1 reads MDHEN; CDR2 reads SYDVKM. CDR3 residues: CASSFPRYSYEQYF. CDR3 in DNA: TGTGCCAGCAGTTTCCCACGATACTCCTACGAGCAGTACTTC.

The CDR3 sequence is CASSEGAKAQETQYF. The CDR3 coding sequence is TGTGCCAGCAGTGAGGGCGCGAAGGCGCAAGAGACCCAGTACTTC. The V call is TRBV2, the J call TRBJ2-5; no clear D gene. Germline assignment: CDR1 SNHLY and CDR2 FYNNEI. CDR3 length: 15 residues. Trimming cost V 3 bases and J 2 bases, with 13 bases left between them.

This clone was recorded once. The chain is built from TRBV7-9 and TRBJ1-1; D is undetermined. Trimming stripped 4 bases from V and 3 bases from J, with 3 bases between. The CDR3 loop spans 11 amino acids. Germline V lookup: CDR1 SEHNR, CDR2 FQNEAQ (reference sequence). CDR3 amino acids: CASSSHTEAFF. CDR3 sequence (DNA): TGTGCCAGCAGCTCGCACACTGAAGCTTTCTTT.

This chain links TRBV9 with TRBJ2-1; 8 positions agree with TRBD2. Germline V CDR1 and CDR2: SGDLS, YYNGEE. CDR3 length: 15 residues. Unmatched junction bases numbered 6, after V lost 0 bases and J lost 7 bases. The CDR3 spells CASSVDGTSWNEQFF. CDR3 nucleotides: TGTGCCAGCAGCGTAGACGGGACTAGTTGGAATGAGCAGTTCTTC.

This rearrangement joins TRBV11-2 to TRBJ2-5; D not resolved. CDR1 and CDR2 from the germline V gene are SGHAT and FQNNGV. Trimming shortened V by 1 base and J by 9 bases, and 12 bases separated the two germline ends. CDR3 length: 13 residues. This CDR3 is CASSLGLPASQYF. CDR3 in DNA: TGTGCCAGCAGCTTAGGTCTCCCCGCGTCCCAGTACTTC.

V usage is TRBV7-6 and J usage is TRBJ1-1; D unresolved. Per the germline V gene, CDR1 is SGHVS and CDR2 is FNYEAQ. The CDR3 runs to 14 residues. V lost 7 bases and J 5 bases, leaving 17 bases between the germline ends. The CDR3 bases are TGTGCCAGCACCATATCTCTTCTGGCAACTGAAGCTTTCTTT. It specifies CASTISLLATEAFF.

The gene calls are TRBV9 and TRBJ1-5, with TRBD1 identical over 10 bases. V trimming: 2 bases; J trimming: 7 bases; junction bases outside the gene matches: 9. The CDR3 covers 16 residues. Germline V gene lookup returns CDR1 SGDLS and CDR2 YYNGEE. The CDR3 nucleotides are TGTGCCAGCAGCGTTCGGACAGGGGGAGTAGGACAGCCCCAGCATTTT. This gives the protein CASSVRTGGVGQPQHF.

Comments on this clone: The sample contains more than one DNA sequence encoding this CDR3. This chain uses TRBV18 with TRBJ1-5; D may be TRBD1 (5 bases). V gave up 3 bases and J gave up 3 bases, with 9 bases separating them. This CDR3 region has 14 residues. Per the germline V gene, CDR1 is KGHSH and CDR2 is LQKENI. For the CDR3, the DNA is TGTGCCAGCTCACCGCCGGGACCCAATCAGCCCCAGCATTTT. Residues: CASSPPGPNQPQHF.

The J gene is TRBJ1-4, the V gene TRBV9; maybe TRBD1 (6 bases). CDR1 and CDR2 from the germline V gene are SGDLS and YYNGEE. Deletions cut 0 bases from V and 12 bases from J, with 15 bases between. This CDR3 is built from 14 residues. As DNA, the CDR3 is TGTGCCAGCAGCGTAGGGACAGCCCCTTTAGAACTGTTTTTT. It specifies CASSVGTAPLELFF.

On this clone: At one boundary the junction diverges from the germline segment, which might be a read error. The V gene is TRBV7-7, the J gene TRBJ2-1; TRBD2 matches at 12 bases. Germline V CDR1 and CDR2: SSHAT, FNYEAQ (reference sequence). The CDR3 consists of 17 residues. The CDR3 bases are TGTGCTAGCAGCCGACAGATGACTAGCGGGAGAGTATGGGAGCAGTTCTTC. This translates into CASSRQMTSGRVWEQFF.

V gene TRBV5-4 combines with J gene TRBJ2-7; possible D gene TRBD2, 5 bases. The CDR3 consists of 15 residues. Trimming stripped 3 bases from V and 3 bases from J, with 16 bases between. Germline V gives CDR1 SGHNT, CDR2 YYREEE (reference sequence). The CDR3 DNA follows: TGTGCCAGCAGCTATATGGACTCCCGGCTCTACGAGCAGTACTTC. Its translation: CASSYMDSRLYEQYF.

Comments on this clone: Different DNA sequences within this sample yield the same CDR3. The V and J genes are TRBV7-9 and TRBJ1-4; the D is unclear. Germline CDR1 reads SEHNR; CDR2 reads FQNEAQ (reference sequence). The CDR3 is 14 residues long. V gave up 0 bases and J gave up 1 base, with 3 bases separating them. DNA of the CDR3: TGTGCCAGCAGCTTAGCGGGAACTAATGAAAAACTGTTTTTT. It yields the protein CASSLAGTNEKLFF. The complete variable domain, with remaining parts taken from reference TRBV7-9 and TRBJ1-4, reads DTGVSQNPRHKITKRGQNVTFRCDPISEHNRLYWYRQTLGQGPEFLTYFQNEAQLEKSRLLSDRFSAERPKGSFSTLEIQRTEQGDSAMYLCASSLAGTNEKLFFGSGTQLSVL.